What follows are 30 T cell receptor beta chains derived from one specimen sequenced in a study of T cells in localized non-small cell lung cancer. The table came from immunoSEQ multiplex PCR; TCRdb's copy has only in-frame clones and leaves some out. The sample holds about 41,000 clones, 65% to 90% seen once. The source material was PBMCs, sampled before any cancer treatment. Receptor source: a man aged 40 to 75 with stage II lung adenocarcinoma.

The V call is TRBV7-2, the J call TRBJ2-7; TRBD1 agrees at 7 bases. Germline CDR1 and CDR2: SGHTA and FQGNSA. Trimming cost V 5 bases and J 5 bases; bases outside gene matches: 9. This CDR3 is 14 amino acids long. The CDR3 coding sequence is TGTGCCAGCAGCCTCTACAGGGGACAGAACGAGCAGTACTTC. The encoded protein is CASSLYRGQNEQYF.

V usage is TRBV6-5 and J usage is TRBJ2-7, with D unresolved. There are 15 residues in the CDR3. Trimming removed 4 bases at V and 3 bases at J, with 16 bases between. Germline loops: CDR1 MNHEY, CDR2 SVGAGI. The CDR3 DNA reads as TGTGCCAGCAGTTCCTCCGGCGGCGAAGACTACGAGCAGTACTTC. It codes for CASSSSGGEDYEQYF.

The chain uses TRBV10-3 and TRBJ2-7, with 8 bases aligning to TRBD1. Losses at the gene ends were 6 bases for V and 5 bases for J; bases not matched to a gene: 3. Germline CDR1 reads ENHRY; CDR2 reads SYGVKD. The CDR3 is 12 amino acids. The CDR3 DNA sequence: TGTGCCATCAGGCAGACAGGGGACGAGCAGTACTTC. Translation: CAIRQTGDEQYF.

The V and J genes are TRBV4-1 and TRBJ1-5; 9 nucleotides agree with TRBD1. CDR3 length equals 17 residues. V lost 4 bases and J lost 5; bases outside the gene matches: 12. Per the germline V gene, CDR1 is MGHRA and CDR2 is YSYEKL. The CDR3, as DNA: TGCGCCAGCAGCCCCCTTTTTGGGGACAGGGCCGATCAGCCCCAGCATTTT. Amino acids: CASSPLFGDRADQPQHF.

CDR3: CASSPKGTSITGELFF. The CDR3 bases are TGTGCCAGCAGCCCCAAGGGGACTTCTATCACCGGGGAGCTGTTTTTT. The chain has TRBV9 and TRBJ2-2; weak D call: TRBD2 (6 bases). The germline CDR1 and CDR2 sequences are SGDLS and YYNGEE. The CDR3 consists of 16 residues. Trimming pared 4 bases from V and 4 bases from J, leaving 17 bases between. Together with reference TRBV9 and TRBJ2-2, the CDR3 gives the full variable domain: DSGVTQTPKHLITATGQRVTLRCSPRSGDLSVYWYQQSLDQGLQFLIQYYNGEERAKGNILERFSAQQFPDLHSELNLSSLELGDSALYFCASSPKGTSITGELFFGEGSRLTVL.

The J gene is TRBJ2-7, the V gene TRBV5-1, with 8 bases that match TRBD1. The CDR3 is 14 residues long. CDR1 and CDR2 (germline): SGHRS, YFSETQ. The trim removed 2 bases at V and 5 bases at J, leaving 6 bases unmatched. DNA for the CDR3: TGCGCCAGCAGCTTCGGACAGGGAGGCAACGAGCAGTACTTC. Translated: CASSFGQGGNEQYF.

The rearrangement links TRBV4-2 to TRBJ2-7; 7 bases fit TRBD2. V gave up 1 base and J gave up 2 bases; unmatched junction bases: 5. There are 15 residues in the CDR3. The germline V gene has CDR1 LGHNA and CDR2 YNFKEQ. In DNA form, the CDR3 reads TGTGCCAGCAGCCAAGCGTGGGAGGGGCCCTACGAGCAGTACTTC. This gives the protein CASSQAWEGPYEQYF.

This chain uses TRBV28 with TRBJ1-2, with 9 nucleotides matching TRBD1. V was pared by 6 bases and J by 7 bases, with 3 bases of the junction left unmatched. Germline V gene lookup returns CDR1 MDHEN and CDR2 SYDVKM. This CDR3 comprises 12 residues. Here the CDR3 reads CASRTGGTGYTF. In DNA, the CDR3 is TGTGCCAGCAGGACAGGGGGGACTGGCTACACCTTC.

V usage is TRBV28 and J usage is TRBJ2-5; no clear D. CDR3 length: 15 amino acids. Germline CDR1 reads MDHEN; CDR2 reads SYDVKM. The germline V and J ends were trimmed by 4 bases and 4 bases, with 16 bases remaining between them. CDR3 DNA sequence: TGTGCCAGCAGTTCTCCACAGCCTCCTTCAGAGACCCAGTACTTC. Translating gives CASSSPQPPSETQYF.

This chain uses TRBV4-3 with TRBJ2-1; D not certain. V lost 0 bases and J lost 9, with 12 bases in between. In germline, CDR1 is LGHNA, CDR2 YSLEER. This CDR3 contains 14 residues. The DNA for the CDR3 is TGCGCCAGCAGCCAAGACTGGGTGAGTGGTGAGCAGTTCTTC. Translation: CASSQDWVSGEQFF.

This clone was seen only a few times. The V gene is TRBV2, the J gene TRBJ1-5; D unclear. The germline gives CDR1 SNHLY, CDR2 FYNNEI. Trimming shortened V by 2 bases and J by 12 bases, and 17 bases separated the two germline ends. This CDR3 has 14 amino acids. CDR3 in amino acids: CASSEMDTLGGQHF. Here the CDR3 DNA reads TGTGCCAGCAGTGAAATGGATACCCTTGGAGGCCAGCATTTT.

In this sample, this clone turned up a few times. The chain is built from TRBV6-1 and TRBJ1-2, with D possibly TRBD1 on 6 matching bases. The germline V gene encodes CDR1 MNHNS and CDR2 SASEGT. V was clipped by 2 bases and J by 8 bases, with 12 bases between them. CDR3 size: 13 residues. The CDR3 DNA reads TGTGCCAGCAGTGAATCACAGGGTACAGGCTACACCTTC. Translating it yields CASSESQGTGYTF.

The chain is built from TRBV6-6 and TRBJ1-5; possible D gene TRBD1, 5 bases. Germline V gives CDR1 MNHNY, CDR2 SVGAGI (reference sequence). The CDR3 is 16 residues long. Between the trimmed V and J ends, which lost 0 bases and 8 bases, there was a span of 17 bases. The CDR3 protein is CASSYSAGVALKPQHF. The CDR3 bases are TGTGCCAGCAGTTACTCGGCGGGGGTCGCCTTGAAGCCCCAGCATTTT.

The genes are TRBV5-4 and TRBJ2-3; 11 bases are a match to TRBD1. Losses at the gene ends were 0 bases for V and 6 bases for J; bases not matched to a gene: 9. This CDR3 has 17 amino acids. The germline V gene encodes CDR1 SGHNT and CDR2 YYREEE (reference sequence). For the CDR3, the DNA is TGTGCCAGCAGCTTGGGTGGACAGGGGGCGATTAGGGATACGCAGTATTTT. This sequence encodes CASSLGGQGAIRDTQYF. Drawing the rest from reference TRBV5-4 and TRBJ2-3, the complete variable domain is ETGVTQSPTHLIKTRGQQVTLRCSSQSGHNTVSWYQQALGQGPQFIFQYYREEENGRGNFPPRFSGLQFPNYSSELNVNALELDDSALYLCASSLGGQGAIRDTQYFGPGTRLTVL.

This clone was detected only a few times. The genes are TRBV5-6 and TRBJ2-1; 7 bases map to TRBD2. CDR1 is SGHDT and CDR2 is YYEEEE in the germline V gene. This CDR3 has 17 residues. V gave up 0 bases and J gave up 5 bases; unmatched junction bases: 11. This CDR3 is CASSLVGGTTIDNEQFF. The CDR3 nucleotides read TGTGCCAGCAGCTTGGTAGGCGGGACTACCATCGACAATGAGCAGTTCTTC.

The chain couples TRBV5-4 to TRBJ2-7, with unresolved D. With 2 bases removed from V and 3 bases from J, the gap between germline ends came to 15 bases. The CDR3 covers 15 residues. Germline V gene lookup returns CDR1 SGHNT and CDR2 YYREEE (reference sequence). This chain's CDR3 is CASSLGPTSDYEQYF. As DNA, the CDR3 is TGTGCCAGCAGCTTAGGGCCGACGTCCGACTACGAGCAGTACTTC.

This chain connects TRBV7-8 to TRBJ2-3; 16 positions agree with TRBD2. The CDR3 has 18 residues. Germline-derived CDR1 and CDR2 are SGHVS and FQNEAQ. The V and J ends lost 4 bases and 4 bases, in that order; junction bases with no gene match: 8. DNA of the CDR3: TGTGCCAGCAGCTCGGGACTAGCGGGAGGGAAAGGTGCAGATACGCAGTATTTT. Its protein product is CASSSGLAGGKGADTQYF. The full variable domain, rest sourced from reference TRBV7-8 and TRBJ2-3, is GAGVSQSPRYKVAKRGQDVALRCDPISGHVSLFWYQQALGQGPEFLTYFQNEAQLDKSGLPSDRFFAERPEGSVSTLKIQRTQQEDSAVYLCASSSGLAGGKGADTQYFGPGTRLTVL.

The chain combines TRBV2 with TRBJ1-1; D gene uncertain. V lost 4 bases, J lost 1 base, and 4 bases lay in between. This CDR3 has 12 residues. Germline values: CDR1 SNHLY, CDR2 FYNNEI. CDR3 coding DNA: TGTGCCAGCAGTGGGTGGAACACTGAAGCTTTCTTT. The encoded protein is CASSGWNTEAFF. Full variable domain (missing parts from reference TRBV2 and TRBJ1-1): EPEVTQTPSHQVTQMGQEVILRCVPISNHLYFYWYRQILGQKVEFLVSFYNNEISEKSEIFDDQFSVERPDGSNFTLKIRSTKLEDSAMYFCASSGWNTEAFFGQGTRLTVV.

This clone has just one count. V usage is TRBV7-2 and J usage is TRBJ1-2; possibly TRBD1 for D (6 bases). V was shortened by 4 bases and J by 4 bases, with 13 bases between the two germline ends. Germline V CDR1 and CDR2: SGHTA, FQGNSA. The CDR3 is 14 amino acids. CDR3 protein: CASSSRGGPYGYTF. Here the CDR3 DNA reads TGTGCCAGCAGCTCAAGGGGGGGGCCCTATGGCTACACCTTC.

This clone was picked up one time. The chain uses TRBV10-3 and TRBJ2-1; D is uncertain. CDR1 ENHRY and CDR2 SYGVKD come from the germline V gene. V lost 6 bases and J lost 2, with 8 bases in between. The CDR3 extends over 13 amino acids. CDR3 nucleotides: TGTGCCATCAGAACAGCTACCTACAATGAGCAGTTCTTC. This sequence encodes CAIRTATYNEQFF.

The V call is TRBV27, the J call TRBJ2-1; D possibly corresponds to TRBD2 (6 bases). This CDR3 is built from 13 residues. Trimming stripped 7 bases from V and 8 bases from J, with 15 bases between. Per germline, CDR1 MNHEY and CDR2 SMNVEV (reference sequence). The CDR3, as DNA: TGTGCCAGCAATCGACTAGGTTTCGATGAGCAGTTCTTC. Amino acid sequence: CASNRLGFDEQFF.

The chain couples TRBV7-3 to TRBJ2-1, with a weak D call TRBD1 (5 bases). CDR1 and CDR2 from the germline V gene are SGHTA and FQGTGA. This CDR3 is 16 amino acids long. V dropped 2 bases and J dropped 2 bases, with 13 bases sitting between them. CDR3 protein: CASSLSDNSPYNEQFF. DNA for the CDR3: TGTGCCAGCAGCTTATCGGACAACTCTCCCTACAATGAGCAGTTCTTC.

The rearrangement joins TRBV7-2 to TRBJ2-7; 9 bases agree with TRBD1. The CDR3 covers 16 residues. Looked up from germline, CDR1 is SGHTA and CDR2 is FQGNSA. V shed 5 bases, J shed 1 base, and the junction held 9 bases outside the gene matches. The CDR3 loop reads CASSPSLGTGSYEQYF. The CDR3 DNA reads as TGTGCCAGCAGCCCCAGCCTCGGGACAGGGTCCTACGAGCAGTACTTC. Full variable domain (outside the CDR3, taken from reference TRBV7-2 and TRBJ2-7): GAGVSQSPSNKVTEKGKDVELRCDPISGHTALYWYRQSLGQGLEFLIYFQGNSAPDKSGLPSDRFSAERTGGSVSTLTIQRTQQEDSAVYLCASSPSLGTGSYEQYFGPGTRLTVT.

The DNA of the CDR3 is TGTGCCAGCAGCCATAGGCGAGACTTCAAAGAGACCCAGTACTTC. Its translation is CASSHRRDFKETQYF. The chain carries TRBV5-6 and TRBJ2-5; D uncertain. The CDR3 is 15 residues long. The germline V gene has CDR1 SGHDT and CDR2 YYEEEE. V lost 4 bases and J 3 bases, leaving 16 bases between the germline ends.

Concerning this clone itself: At one boundary the junction diverges from the germline segment, which might be a read error. The chain recombines TRBV29-1 with TRBJ2-5; D may be TRBD2 (5 bases). CDR1 and CDR2 from the germline V gene are SQVTM and ANQGSEA. The CDR3 has 13 residues. The CDR3 nucleotides read TGCAGCGTGGAAGTCGGGGTTGGAGAGACCCAGTACTTC. Protein sequence: CSVEVGVGETQYF.

This chain connects TRBV29-1 to TRBJ2-3, with 9 bases fitting TRBD1. V lost 7 bases, J lost 1 base, and 6 bases stayed unmatched. CDR3 length: 14 residues. Per germline, CDR1 SQVTM and CDR2 ANQGSEA. In DNA form, the CDR3 reads TGCAGCGCCACGACAGGGGGGGGCACAGATACGCAGTATTTT. This codes for CSATTGGGTDTQYF.

The chain has TRBV7-3 and TRBJ1-1; D gene ambiguous. The CDR3 has 15 residues. Per germline, CDR1 SGHTA and CDR2 FQGTGA. With 0 bases removed from V and 1 base from J, the gap between germline ends came to 9 bases. CDR3 protein: CASSLTLEGNTEAFF. CDR3 nucleotides: TGTGCCAGCAGCTTAACGTTGGAAGGGAACACTGAAGCTTTCTTT.

This clone came up once. This rearrangement joins TRBV18 to TRBJ2-3; D remains unclear. The V and J ends lost 0 bases and 4 bases respectively, with 8 bases between them. This CDR3 contains 14 residues. The V gene's germline CDR1 is KGHSH and CDR2 LQKENI. CDR3: CASSPPGRSDTQYF. DNA for the CDR3: TGTGCCAGCTCACCACCAGGTCGTTCAGATACGCAGTATTTT.

The rearrangement joins TRBV28 to TRBJ2-6, with 8 bases that match TRBD1. The CDR3 spans 17 residues. Per the germline V gene, CDR1 is MDHEN and CDR2 is SYDVKM. J lost 0 bases, V lost 5 bases, and 6 bases had no gene match. The CDR3, as DNA: TGTGCCAGCAGTGGCGGACAGGGTTACTCTGGGGCCAACGTCCTGACTTTC. Amino acids: CASSGGQGYSGANVLTF.

V is TRBV28 and J is TRBJ2-2; D unclear. Between the trimmed V and J ends, which lost 7 bases and 4 bases, there was a span of 19 bases. The CDR3 runs 16 residues. Germline values: CDR1 MDHEN, CDR2 SYDVKM. CDR3: CASISQLQEATGELFF. The CDR3 bases are TGTGCCAGCATAAGTCAGTTGCAGGAAGCCACCGGGGAGCTGTTTTTT.